A selection of T cell receptor beta chains follows, all from one sample in a study of blood T cell repertoires in COVID-19. Generated by immunoSEQ multiplex PCR, the TCRdb table keeps only in-frame clones and is missing some. The profile covers tens of thousands of clones, with approximately 90% appearing a single time and 4.5% to 5.5% taken by the ten largest. The sequenced sample was peripheral blood. Receptors were obtained from a woman aged 55-69 years with active COVID-19. Each CDR3 is given with its conserved first and last residue. The D gene is left open where the match is weak. Size is stated for part of the rows, as once, few or many counts, or as a class when the clone is expanded.

D gene | clone size | J gene | V gene | CDR3 protein | CDR3 DNA
. | . | TRBJ2-2 | TRBV18 | CASSGSYGGAGELFF | TGTGCCAGCTCAGGATCGTACGGAGGCGCCGGGGAGCTGTTTTTT
. | . | TRBJ1-6 | TRBV6-6 | CASSYDRNSPLHF | TGTGCCAGCAGTTACGACAGAAATTCACCCCTCCACTTT
TRBD1 | . | TRBJ2-7 | TRBV30 | CAWSATGGKAYEQYF | TGTGCCTGGAGTGCCACAGGGGGTAAGGCCTACGAGCAGTACTTC
TRBD1 | . | TRBJ2-7 | TRBV11-2 | CASRRQGSSYEQYF | TGTGCCAGCAGGCGACAGGGGTCCTCCTACGAGCAGTACTTC
TRBD1 | . | TRBJ1-6 | TRBV19 | CASEDRENSPLHF | TGTGCCAGTGAGGACAGGGAGAATTCACCCCTCCACTTT
TRBD2 | once | TRBJ2-2 | TRBV27 | CASSSLAGFNTGELFF | TGTGCCAGCAGTTCTTTAGCGGGATTTAACACCGGGGAGCTGTTTTTT
TRBD2 | . | TRBJ2-1 | TRBV3-1/TRBV3-2 | CASSQDWGFAGVEQFF | TGTGCCAGCAGCCAAGATTGGGGGTTCGCGGGAGTTGAGCAGTTCTTC
. | many | TRBJ1-5 | TRBV28 | CASSFAYQPQHF | TGTGCCAGCAGTTTCGCGTATCAGCCCCAGCATTTT
. | . | TRBJ1-2 | TRBV6-5 | CASKRGVESGYTF | TGTGCCAGCAAGCGGGGGGTAGAGTCTGGCTACACCTTC
TRBD2 | . | TRBJ2-3 | TRBV28 | CASSLFKREDYTDTQYF | TGTGCCAGCAGTTTATTTAAGCGGGAGGACTACACAGATACGCAGTATTTT
. | . | TRBJ1-2 | TRBV7-2 | CASSPRPRVAGANYGYTF | TGTGCCAGCAGCCCACGGCCTCGGGTTGCGGGAGCTAACTATGGCTACACCTTC
TRBD2 | . | TRBJ2-7 | TRBV11-2 | CASSLGSGRSSYEQYF | TGTGCCAGCAGCTTAGGGAGCGGGAGGAGCTCCTACGAGCAGTACTTC
TRBD1 | . | TRBJ2-7 | TRBV2 | CASRQGATYEQYF | TGTGCCAGCAGGCAGGGGGCCACCTACGAGCAGTACTTC
. | . | TRBJ1-5 | TRBV5-6 | CASSRGQNNQPQHF | TGTGCCAGCAGCCGAGGACAGAACAATCAGCCCCAGCATTTT
. | . | TRBJ1-1 | TRBV29-1 | CSSQVRGGTEAFF | TGCAGCTCCCAGGTCCGTGGAGGCACTGAAGCTTTCTTT
. | . | TRBJ1-4 | TRBV3-1/TRBV3-2 | CASSRLPPTDNEKLFF | TGTGCCAGCAGCCGCTTACCTCCGACAGATAATGAAAAACTGTTTTTT
. | . | TRBJ1-3 | TRBV28 | CASSIRGASGNTIYF | TGTGCCAGCAGCATTCGGGGGGCAAGTGGAAACACCATATATTTT
TRBD2 | once | TRBJ2-7 | TRBV6-6 | CAAGLAGVTYEQYF | TGTGCCGCGGGACTAGCGGGAGTCACGTACGAGCAGTACTTC
TRBD2 | . | TRBJ2-3 | TRBV18 | CASSSLSGRATDTQYF | TGTGCCAGCTCATCCCTTAGCGGGAGGGCCACAGATACGCAGTATTTT
. | . | TRBJ2-1 | TRBV28 | CAATQGWLRGDEQFF | TGTGCGGCAACTCAAGGGTGGCTCAGGGGCGATGAGCAGTTCTTC
TRBD2 | . | TRBJ2-1 | TRBV4-1 | CASSQVGLAAGNEQFF | TGCGCCAGCAGCCAAGTGGGACTAGCGGCGGGAAATGAGCAGTTCTTC
TRBD2 | . | TRBJ2-3 | TRBV6-4 | CASRLLAGGWGTQYF | TGTGCCAGCAGGTTACTAGCGGGAGGTTGGGGTACGCAGTATTTT
. | once | TRBJ1-3 | TRBV4-2 | CASSPAGTGNTIYF | TGTGCCAGCAGCCCTGCGGGGACTGGAAACACCATATATTTT
. | . | TRBJ1-5 | TRBV27 | CASSPRGASNQPQHF | TGTGCCAGCAGTCCCCGGGGGGCTAGCAATCAGCCCCAGCATTTT
TRBD1 | . | TRBJ2-1 | TRBV6-5 | CASRPRQGARNEQFF | TGTGCCAGCAGGCCGAGACAGGGGGCGCGAAATGAGCAGTTCTTC
TRBD2 | . | TRBJ2-7 | TRBV7-2 | CASSLEWAGGYEQYF | TGTGCCAGCAGCTTAGAGTGGGCGGGAGGCTACGAGCAGTACTTC
. | once | TRBJ2-1 | TRBV12-2 | CASRFWAERSSYNEQFF | TGTGCAAGTCGCTTTTGGGCCGAGCGGAGCTCCTACAATGAGCAGTTCTTC
TRBD2 | . | TRBJ2-5 | TRBV3-1/TRBV3-2 | CASSPRLAPYQETQYF | TGTGCCAGCAGCCCCCGACTAGCGCCTTACCAAGAGACCCAGTACTTC
. | . | TRBJ2-2 | TRBV7-8 | CASSLPLATATGELFF | TGTGCCAGCAGCTTACCACTAGCTACAGCGACCGGGGAGCTGTTTTTT
. | . | TRBJ1-1 | TRBV4-2 | CASSQELENTEAFF | TGTGCCAGCAGCCAAGAACTCGAGAACACTGAAGCTTTCTTT
. | . | TRBJ1-2 | TRBV12-3/TRBV12-4 | CASSSGSHGYTF | TGTGCCAGCAGTTCAGGGTCCCATGGCTACACCTTC
. | . | TRBJ2-7 | TRBV12-3/TRBV12-4 | CASSLYSSYEQYF | TGTGCCAGCAGTCTATACAGCTCCTACGAGCAGTACTTC